This paragraph covers one T cell receptor beta chain sequence. The data were taken from a study of T cells in Graves' hyperthyroidism and ophthalmopathy. Trimming shortened V by 3 bases and J by 3 bases, and 15 bases separated the two germline ends. The CDR3 has 15 residues. The germline V gene has CDR1 LNHDA and CDR2 SQIVND (reference sequence). The source material, RNA transcripts, was used to amplify TCR beta CDR3 regions. The TCR CDR3 first-round RT-PCR relied on the HTBI primer set. TCRdb analysed the multiplex PCR reads with MiXCR anew, one entry per CDR3 protein. The sample carries roughly 570,000 distinct CDR3 sequences, 46% recorded once. Graves' hyperthyroidism was deemed stable given no ophthalmopathy progression within 18 months. Uncontrolled infections, other autoimmune diseases, pregnancy or lactation led to exclusion of patients.

The chain couples TRBV19 to TRBJ2-7; D gene uncertain. The sequence came from a woman younger than 30 with Graves' hyperthyroidism. The sequencing input was peripheral blood or thyroid tissue (not recorded which). For the CDR3, the DNA is TGTGCCAGTAGTATGGCCAGTTCCTCCCTCTACGAGCAGTACTTC. It translates to CASSMASSSLYEQYF.